Here is one T cell receptor (beta chain) with its context. The antigen this receptor binds is unknown. No base quality information exists; no much larger clone differs at one position. This entry belongs to a study of control samples from healthy donors and cancer patients (dated by TCRdb to 2018 to 2020). From cysteine to phenylalanine, the CDR3 is 13 amino acids long. Only the CDR3 DNA stays, 39 bases, in frame from base 1. Trimming takes 5 bases from V and 6 bases from J, and the germline ends sit 8 bases apart. The library relied on the immunoSEQ multiplex PCR assay. TCRdb retrieved this table from immuneACCESS and kept in-frame rearrangements only. Not all clones are present; in checked studies, unresolved V genes account for under half, and no reason is known for the remainder. In all, the sample holds some 150,000 clones, and roughly 94% of those were seen once. 14% of the sample rests with the top ten.

The sequence was collected from a man aged 60 to 69 with colorectal cancer. The sequence is built from TRBV12-3 or TRBV12-4 and TRBJ1-6; the D gene identity is not certain. Sequencing was performed on PBMCs. CDR3 region: CASSKWGNSPLHF. The DNA is as follows: TGTGCCAGCAGTAAATGGGGTAATTCACCCCTCCACTTT.